This T cell receptor beta chain stems from a study of T cell responses to AZD1222 COVID-19 vaccine. The overall study: Combined were second doses at about 4 or about 12 weeks.

The table came from immunoSEQ multiplex PCR; TCRdb's copy has only in-frame clones and leaves some out. The sample shows over 150,000 clones, 90% of them seen only once. Study findings and constraints: White British donors predominated, females outnumbered males, and clonal diversity was possibly underestimated. Two AZD1222 doses significantly raised spike-specific TCR breadth and depth over controls. Just six people given AZD1222 tested seropositive at baseline.

This clone occurred once. Its specificity is unknown. The sample here was peripheral blood, taken on day 0 of AZD1222 vaccination. This receptor was identified in an adult in good health.

CDR3 region: CASSSPWETF. Here the CDR3 DNA reads TGTGCCAGCAGCAGCCCCTGGGAAACCTTC. The V and J genes are TRBV21-1 and TRBJ1-2. TRBV21-1 is noted as a pseudogene. The CDR3 has 10 residues.